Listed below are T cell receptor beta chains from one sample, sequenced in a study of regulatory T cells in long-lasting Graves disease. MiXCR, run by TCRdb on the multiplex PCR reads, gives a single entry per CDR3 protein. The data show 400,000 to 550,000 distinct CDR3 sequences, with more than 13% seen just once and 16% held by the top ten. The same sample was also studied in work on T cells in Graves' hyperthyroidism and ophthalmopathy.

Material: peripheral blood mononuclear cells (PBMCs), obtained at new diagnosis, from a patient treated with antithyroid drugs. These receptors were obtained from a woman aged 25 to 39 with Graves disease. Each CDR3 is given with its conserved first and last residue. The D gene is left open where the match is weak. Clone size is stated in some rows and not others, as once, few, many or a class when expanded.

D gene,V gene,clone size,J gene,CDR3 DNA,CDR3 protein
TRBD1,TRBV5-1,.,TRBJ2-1,TGCGCCAGCAGCCCGTCTCCTACAGGGGGCTTCTACAATGAGCAGTTCTTC,CASSPSPTGGFYNEQFF
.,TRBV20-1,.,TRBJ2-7,TGCAGTGCTACCAAGAAAACCTACGAGCAGTACTTC,CSATKKTYEQYF
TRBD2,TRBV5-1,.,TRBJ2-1,TGCGCCAGCAGCCCCCGAGCGGGGGGCCATGAGCAGCTCTTC,CASSPRAGGHEQLF
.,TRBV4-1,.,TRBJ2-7,TGCGCCAGCAGCCAACGGGACGACTTAGGCTACGAGCAGTACTTC,CASSQRDDLGYEQYF
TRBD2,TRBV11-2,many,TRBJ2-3,TGTGCCAGCAACCCACGGGGGGTGGATACGCAGTATTTT,CASNPRGVDTQYF
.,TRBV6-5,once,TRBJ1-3,TGTGCCAGCAGTTTGGCATTTGGAAACACCATATATTTT,CASSLAFGNTIYF
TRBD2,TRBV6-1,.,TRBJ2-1,TGTGCCAGCAAGGTAACTAGCGGGAGTAATGAGCAGTTCTTC,CASKVTSGSNEQFF
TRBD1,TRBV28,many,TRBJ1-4,TGTGCCAGCAACTTCTCACCGGGACAGGGAGATGAAAAACTGTTTTTT,CASNFSPGQGDEKLFF
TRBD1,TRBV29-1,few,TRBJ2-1,TGCAGCGTTGATTCAGTAAGGACAGGGACGAATGAGCAGTTCTTC,CSVDSVRTGTNEQFF
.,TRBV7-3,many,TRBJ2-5,TGTGCCAGCAGCGCAGGAAAGACCCAGTACTTC,CASSAGKTQYF
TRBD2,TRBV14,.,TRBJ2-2,TGTGCCAGCAGCCTACGTAGCGGGAGAACCGGGGAGCTGTTTTTT,CASSLRSGRTGELFF
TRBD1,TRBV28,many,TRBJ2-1,TGTGCCAGCAAAGAGACAGGGGGGAATGAGCAGTTCTTC,CASKETGGNEQFF
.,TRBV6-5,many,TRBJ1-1,TGTGCCAGCAGTTCGGAGTACACTGAAGCTTTCTTT,CASSSEYTEAFF
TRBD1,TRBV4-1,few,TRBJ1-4,TGCGCCAGCAGCCAACGGACAGGATTTAATGAAAAACTGTTTTTT,CASSQRTGFNEKLFF
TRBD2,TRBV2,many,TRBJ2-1,TGTGCCAGCAGCCCAACGACTGCTAGCGGGAGGGCATACAATGAGCAGTTCTTC,CASSPTTASGRAYNEQFF
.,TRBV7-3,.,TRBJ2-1,TGTGCCAGCAGCCCCTGGACGGACTACTCCTACAATGAGCAGTTCTTC,CASSPWTDYSYNEQFF